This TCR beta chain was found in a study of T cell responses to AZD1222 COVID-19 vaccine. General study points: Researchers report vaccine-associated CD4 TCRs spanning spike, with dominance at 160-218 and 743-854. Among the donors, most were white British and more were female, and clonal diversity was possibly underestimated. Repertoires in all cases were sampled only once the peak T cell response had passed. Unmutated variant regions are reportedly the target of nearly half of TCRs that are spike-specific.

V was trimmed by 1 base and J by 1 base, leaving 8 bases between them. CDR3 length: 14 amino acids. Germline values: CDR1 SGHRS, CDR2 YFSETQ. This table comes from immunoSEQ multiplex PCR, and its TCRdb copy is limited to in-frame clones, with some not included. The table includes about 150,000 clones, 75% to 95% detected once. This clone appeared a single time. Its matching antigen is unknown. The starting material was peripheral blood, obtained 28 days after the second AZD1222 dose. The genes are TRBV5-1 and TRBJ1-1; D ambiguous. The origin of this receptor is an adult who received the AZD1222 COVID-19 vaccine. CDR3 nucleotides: TGCGCCAGCAGCTTGTCCGGAGCGAACACTGAAGCTTTCTTT. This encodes CASSLSGANTEAFF.